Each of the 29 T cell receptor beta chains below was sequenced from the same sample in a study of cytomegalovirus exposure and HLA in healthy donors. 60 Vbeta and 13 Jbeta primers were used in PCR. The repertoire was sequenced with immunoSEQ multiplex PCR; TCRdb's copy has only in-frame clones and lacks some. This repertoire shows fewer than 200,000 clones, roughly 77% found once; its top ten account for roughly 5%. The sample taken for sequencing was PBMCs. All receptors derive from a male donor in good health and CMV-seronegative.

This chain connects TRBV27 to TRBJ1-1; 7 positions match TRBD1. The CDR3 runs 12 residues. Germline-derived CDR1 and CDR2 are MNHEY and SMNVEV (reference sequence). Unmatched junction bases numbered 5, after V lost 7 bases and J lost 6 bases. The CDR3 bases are TGTGCCAGCACCGACAGGGTAGCTGAAGCTTTCTTT. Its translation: CASTDRVAEAFF.

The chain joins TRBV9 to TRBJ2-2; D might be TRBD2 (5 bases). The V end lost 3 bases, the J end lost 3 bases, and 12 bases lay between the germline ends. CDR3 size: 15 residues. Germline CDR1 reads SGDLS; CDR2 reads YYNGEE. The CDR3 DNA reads TGTGCCAGCAGCGCTTCAGGCGGGCACACCGGGGAGCTGTTTTTT. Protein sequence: CASSASGGHTGELFF.

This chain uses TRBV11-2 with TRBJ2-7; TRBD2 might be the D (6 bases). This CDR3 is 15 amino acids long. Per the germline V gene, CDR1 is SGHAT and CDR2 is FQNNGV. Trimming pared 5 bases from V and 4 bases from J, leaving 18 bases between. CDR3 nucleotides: TGTGCCAGCAGCCTAACCCCAGCGGGTGGATACGAGCAGTACTTC. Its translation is CASSLTPAGGYEQYF.

The CDR3 nucleotides are TGTGCCAGCAGCTCCGGGACAGGGAGGCACGTGAACACTGAAGCTTTCTTT. Protein product: CASSSGTGRHVNTEAFF. The chain uses TRBV13 and TRBJ1-1; TRBD1 matches at 9 bases. J gave up 0 bases and V 4 bases, and 9 bases lay outside the gene matches. CDR1 and CDR2 (germline): PRHDT, FYEKMQ (reference sequence). This CDR3 has 17 residues. The full variable domain, rest sourced from reference TRBV13 and TRBJ1-1, is AAGVIQSPRHLIKEKRETATLKCYPIPRHDTVYWYQQGPGQDPQFLISFYEKMQSDKGSIPDRFSAQQFSDYHSELNMSSLELGDSALYFCASSSGTGRHVNTEAFFGQGTRLTVV.

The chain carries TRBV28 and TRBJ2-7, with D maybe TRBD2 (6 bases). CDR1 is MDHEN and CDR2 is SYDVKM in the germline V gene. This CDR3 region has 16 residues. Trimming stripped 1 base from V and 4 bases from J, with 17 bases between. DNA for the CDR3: TGTGCCAGCAGTTTATTCGGGGGAGAAGGGGATTACGAGCAGTACTTC. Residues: CASSLFGGEGDYEQYF.

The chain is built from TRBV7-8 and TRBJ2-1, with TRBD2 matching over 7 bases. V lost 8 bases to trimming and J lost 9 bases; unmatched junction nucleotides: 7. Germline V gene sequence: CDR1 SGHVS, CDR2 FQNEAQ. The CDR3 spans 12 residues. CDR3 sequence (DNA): TGTGCCAGCGGGAAGCGGGACGGTGAGCAGTTCTTC. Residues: CASGKRDGEQFF.

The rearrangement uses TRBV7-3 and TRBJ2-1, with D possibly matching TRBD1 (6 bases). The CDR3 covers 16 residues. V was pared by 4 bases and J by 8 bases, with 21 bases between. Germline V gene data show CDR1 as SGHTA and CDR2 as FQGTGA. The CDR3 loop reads CASSSRGDSRGDEQFF. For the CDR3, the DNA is TGTGCCAGCAGCTCCAGGGGTGATAGCAGGGGCGATGAGCAGTTCTTC.

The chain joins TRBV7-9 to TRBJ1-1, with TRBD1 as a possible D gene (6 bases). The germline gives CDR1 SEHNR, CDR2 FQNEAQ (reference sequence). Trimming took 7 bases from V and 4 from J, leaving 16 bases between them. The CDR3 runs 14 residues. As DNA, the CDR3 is TGTGCCAGCACCCAGGTAGGGGGTCGCACTGAAGCTTTCTTT. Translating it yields CASTQVGGRTEAFF.

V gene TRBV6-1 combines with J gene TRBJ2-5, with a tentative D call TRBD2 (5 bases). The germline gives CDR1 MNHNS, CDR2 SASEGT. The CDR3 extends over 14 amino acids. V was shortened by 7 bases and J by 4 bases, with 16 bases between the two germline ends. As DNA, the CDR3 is TGTGCCAGCACCGCGGGCGCAGCGCCAGAGACCCAGTACTTC. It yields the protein CASTAGAAPETQYF.

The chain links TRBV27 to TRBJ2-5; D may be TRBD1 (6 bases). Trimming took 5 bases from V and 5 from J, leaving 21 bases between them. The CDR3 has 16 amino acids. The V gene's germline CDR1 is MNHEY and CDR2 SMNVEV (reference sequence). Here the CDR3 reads CASSAPGTPQAETQYF. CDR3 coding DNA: TGTGCCAGCAGTGCCCCCGGGACACCCCAAGCGGAGACCCAGTACTTC.

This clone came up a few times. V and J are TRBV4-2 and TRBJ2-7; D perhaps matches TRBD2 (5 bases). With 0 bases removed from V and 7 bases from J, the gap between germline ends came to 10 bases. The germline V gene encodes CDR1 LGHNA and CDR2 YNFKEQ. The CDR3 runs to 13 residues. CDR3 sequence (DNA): TGTGCCAGCAGCCAAGATGGTCCGGGGGAGCAGTACTTC. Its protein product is CASSQDGPGEQYF.

The CDR3 loop reads CASSVRDTYGYTF. CDR3 DNA: TGTGCCAGCAGCGTAAGGGACACCTATGGCTACACCTTC. The chain joins TRBV9 to TRBJ1-2; TRBD1 is a possible D gene (6 bases). The germline gives CDR1 SGDLS, CDR2 YYNGEE. V was pared by 1 base and J by 4 bases, with 8 bases between. This CDR3 is built from 13 residues.

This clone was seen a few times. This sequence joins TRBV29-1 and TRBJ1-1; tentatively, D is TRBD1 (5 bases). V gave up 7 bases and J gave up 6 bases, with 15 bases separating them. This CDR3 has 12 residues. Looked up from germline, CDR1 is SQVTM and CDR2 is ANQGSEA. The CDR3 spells CSGGERGAEAFF. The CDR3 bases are TGCAGCGGAGGCGAACGGGGGGCTGAAGCTTTCTTT.

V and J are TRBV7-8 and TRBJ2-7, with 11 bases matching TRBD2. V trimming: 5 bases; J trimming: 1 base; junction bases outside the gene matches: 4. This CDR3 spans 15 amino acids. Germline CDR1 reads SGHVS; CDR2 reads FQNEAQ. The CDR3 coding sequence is TGTGCCAGCAGCCTGTTAGCGGGAGGGTCCTACGAGCAGTACTTC. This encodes CASSLLAGGSYEQYF.

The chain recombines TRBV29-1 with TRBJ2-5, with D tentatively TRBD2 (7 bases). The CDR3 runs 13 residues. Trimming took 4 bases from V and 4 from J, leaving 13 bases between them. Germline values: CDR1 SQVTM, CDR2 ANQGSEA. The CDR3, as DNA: TGCAGCGTTGTCCGGGGGGCCACAGAGACCCAGTACTTC. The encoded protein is CSVVRGATETQYF.

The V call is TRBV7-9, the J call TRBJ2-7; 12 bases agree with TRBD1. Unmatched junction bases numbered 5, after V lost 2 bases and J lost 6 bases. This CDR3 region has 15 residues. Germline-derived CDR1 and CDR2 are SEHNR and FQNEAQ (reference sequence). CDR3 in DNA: TGTGCCAGCAGCTTATTGGGACAGGGGGCTGGCGAGCAGTACTTC. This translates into CASSLLGQGAGEQYF.

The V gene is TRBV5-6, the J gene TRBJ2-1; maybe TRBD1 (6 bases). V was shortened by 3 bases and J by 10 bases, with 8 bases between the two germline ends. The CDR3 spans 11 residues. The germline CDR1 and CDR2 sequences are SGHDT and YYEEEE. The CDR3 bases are TGTGCCAGCAGCTACGGACAGGAGCAGTTCTTC. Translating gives CASSYGQEQFF.

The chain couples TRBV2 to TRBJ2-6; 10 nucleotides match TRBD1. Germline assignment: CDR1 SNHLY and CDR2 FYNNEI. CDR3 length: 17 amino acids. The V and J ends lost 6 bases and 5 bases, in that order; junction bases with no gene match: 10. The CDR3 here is CASRTGGVILRANVLTF. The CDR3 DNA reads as TGTGCCAGCAGGACAGGGGGCGTCATATTGCGGGCCAACGTCCTGACTTTC.

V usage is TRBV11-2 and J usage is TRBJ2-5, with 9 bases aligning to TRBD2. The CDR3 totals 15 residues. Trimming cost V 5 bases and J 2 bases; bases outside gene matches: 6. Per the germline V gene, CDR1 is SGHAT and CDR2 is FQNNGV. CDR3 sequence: CASSRSSGVQETQYF. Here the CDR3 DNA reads TGTGCCAGCAGCAGATCTAGCGGGGTTCAAGAGACCCAGTACTTC.

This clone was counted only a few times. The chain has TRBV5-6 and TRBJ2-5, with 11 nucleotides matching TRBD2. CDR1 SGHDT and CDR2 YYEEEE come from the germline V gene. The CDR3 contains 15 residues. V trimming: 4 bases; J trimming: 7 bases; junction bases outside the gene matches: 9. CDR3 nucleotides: TGTGCCAGCAGCCGGACTAGCGGGCCTCGGGGGACCCAGTACTTC. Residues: CASSRTSGPRGTQYF.

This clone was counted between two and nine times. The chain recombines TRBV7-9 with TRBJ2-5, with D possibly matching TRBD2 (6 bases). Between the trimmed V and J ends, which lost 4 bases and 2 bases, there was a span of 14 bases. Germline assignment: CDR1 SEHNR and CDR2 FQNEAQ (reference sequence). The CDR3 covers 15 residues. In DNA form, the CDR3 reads TGTGCCAGCAGCTCCGTGGGTCGGGGGCAAGAGACCCAGTACTTC. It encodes CASSSVGRGQETQYF.

CDR3 DNA: TGTGCCAGCAGCGTAGCTGACCGGGGGGGATGGGATACGCAGTATTTT. Protein product: CASSVADRGGWDTQYF. This sequence joins TRBV9 and TRBJ2-3; 8 nucleotides line up with TRBD2. Germline V lookup: CDR1 SGDLS, CDR2 YYNGEE. The V segment lost 0 bases and the J segment 6 bases; nucleotides outside the gene matches: 9. CDR3 length equals 16 residues. Full variable domain (rest looked up from reference TRBV9 and TRBJ2-3): DSGVTQTPKHLITATGQRVTLRCSPRSGDLSVYWYQQSLDQGLQFLIQYYNGEERAKGNILERFSAQQFPDLHSELNLSSLELGDSALYFCASSVADRGGWDTQYFGPGTRLTVL.

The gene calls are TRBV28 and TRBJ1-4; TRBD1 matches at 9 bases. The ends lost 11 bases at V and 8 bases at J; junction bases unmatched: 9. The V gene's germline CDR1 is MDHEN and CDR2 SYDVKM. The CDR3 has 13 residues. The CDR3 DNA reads TGTGCCGGACAGACAGGGGGAAGCGAAAAACTGTTTTTT. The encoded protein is CAGQTGGSEKLFF.

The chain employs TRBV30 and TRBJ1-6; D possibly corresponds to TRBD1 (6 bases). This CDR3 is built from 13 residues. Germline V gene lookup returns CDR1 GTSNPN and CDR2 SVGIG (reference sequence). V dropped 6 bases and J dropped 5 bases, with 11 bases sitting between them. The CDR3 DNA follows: TGTGCCTGTTACCAGGGGAATAATTCACCCCTCCACTTT. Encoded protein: CACYQGNNSPLHF.

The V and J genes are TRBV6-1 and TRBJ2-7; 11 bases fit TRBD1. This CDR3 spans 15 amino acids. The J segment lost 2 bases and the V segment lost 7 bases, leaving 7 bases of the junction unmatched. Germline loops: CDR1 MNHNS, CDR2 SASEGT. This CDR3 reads CASTKGQGVTYEQYF. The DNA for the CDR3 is TGTGCCAGCACTAAGGGACAGGGGGTGACCTACGAGCAGTACTTC.

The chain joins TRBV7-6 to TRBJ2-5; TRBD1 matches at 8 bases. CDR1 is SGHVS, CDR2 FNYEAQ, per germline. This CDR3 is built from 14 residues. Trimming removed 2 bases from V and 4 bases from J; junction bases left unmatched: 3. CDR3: CASSLTDRAETQYF. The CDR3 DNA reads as TGTGCCAGCAGCTTAACGGACAGGGCAGAGACCCAGTACTTC.

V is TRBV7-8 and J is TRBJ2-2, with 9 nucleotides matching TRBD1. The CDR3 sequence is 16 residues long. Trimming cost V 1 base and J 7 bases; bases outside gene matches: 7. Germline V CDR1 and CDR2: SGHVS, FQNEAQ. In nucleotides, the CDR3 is TGTGCCAGCAGCTTAGGGAACAGGGGGCTCAACGGGGAGCTGTTTTTT. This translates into CASSLGNRGLNGELFF.

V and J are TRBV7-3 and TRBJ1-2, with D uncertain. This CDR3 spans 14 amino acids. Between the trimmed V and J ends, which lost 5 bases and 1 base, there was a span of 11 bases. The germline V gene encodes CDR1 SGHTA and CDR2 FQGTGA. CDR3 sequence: CASSPPGVNYGYTF. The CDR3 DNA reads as TGTGCCAGCAGCCCGCCGGGTGTTAACTATGGCTACACCTTC. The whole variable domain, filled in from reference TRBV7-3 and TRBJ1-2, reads GAGVSQTPSNKVTEKGKYVELRCDPISGHTALYWYRQSLGQGPEFLIYFQGTGAADDSGLPNDRFFAVRPEGSVSTLKIQRTERGDSAVYLCASSPPGVNYGYTFGSGTRLTVV.

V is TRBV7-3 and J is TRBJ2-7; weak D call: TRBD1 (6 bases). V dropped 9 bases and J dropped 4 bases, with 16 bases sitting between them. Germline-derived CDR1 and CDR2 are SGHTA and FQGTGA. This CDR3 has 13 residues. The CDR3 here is CARVKQGSYEQYF. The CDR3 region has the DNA TGTGCCAGGGTGAAACAGGGTAGTTACGAGCAGTACTTC.